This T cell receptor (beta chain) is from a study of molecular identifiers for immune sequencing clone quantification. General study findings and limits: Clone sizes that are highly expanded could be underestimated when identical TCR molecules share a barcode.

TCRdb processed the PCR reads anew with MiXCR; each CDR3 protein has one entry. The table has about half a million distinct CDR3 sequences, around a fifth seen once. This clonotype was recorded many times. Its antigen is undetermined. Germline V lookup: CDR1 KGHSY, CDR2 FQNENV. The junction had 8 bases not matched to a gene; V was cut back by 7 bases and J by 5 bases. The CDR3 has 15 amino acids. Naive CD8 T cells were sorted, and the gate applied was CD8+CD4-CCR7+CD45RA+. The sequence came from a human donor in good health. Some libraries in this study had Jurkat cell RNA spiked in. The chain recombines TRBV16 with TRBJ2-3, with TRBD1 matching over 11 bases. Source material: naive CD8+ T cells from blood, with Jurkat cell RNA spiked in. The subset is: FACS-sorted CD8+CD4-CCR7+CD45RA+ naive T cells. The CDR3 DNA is TGTGCCAGCACAGAAGGGACAGGGGGTCAAGATACGCAGTATTTT. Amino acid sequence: CASTEGTGGQDTQYF. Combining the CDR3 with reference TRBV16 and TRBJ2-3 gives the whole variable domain GEEVAQTPKHLVRGEGQKAKLYCAPIKGHSYVFWYQQVLKNEFKFLISFQNENVFDETGMPKERFSAKCLPNSPCSLEIQATKLEDSAVYFCASTEGTGGQDTQYFGPGTRLTVL.